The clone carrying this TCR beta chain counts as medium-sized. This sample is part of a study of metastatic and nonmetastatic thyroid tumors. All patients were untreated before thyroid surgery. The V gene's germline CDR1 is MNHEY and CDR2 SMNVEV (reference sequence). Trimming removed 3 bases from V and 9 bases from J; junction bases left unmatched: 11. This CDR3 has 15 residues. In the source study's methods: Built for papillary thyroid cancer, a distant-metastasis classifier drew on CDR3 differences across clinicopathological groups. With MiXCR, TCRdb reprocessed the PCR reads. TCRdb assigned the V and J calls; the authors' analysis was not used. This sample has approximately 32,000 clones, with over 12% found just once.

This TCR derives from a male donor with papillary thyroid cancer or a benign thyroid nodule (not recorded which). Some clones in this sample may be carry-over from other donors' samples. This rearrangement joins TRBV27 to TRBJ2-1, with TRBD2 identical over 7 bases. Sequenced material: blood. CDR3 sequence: CASSFGAERGSEQFF. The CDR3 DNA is TGTGCCAGCAGTTTCGGGGCCGAGCGCGGGAGTGAGCAGTTCTTC.